The source of this TCR beta chain is a study of cytomegalovirus exposure and HLA in healthy donors. Use of 60 Vbeta and 13 Jbeta primers characterized the PCR. Clones were read by immunoSEQ multiplex PCR, and TCRdb kept only the in-frame ones, dropping some. The data show approximately 120,000 clones, just under 70% seen once. As to this clone: The antigen is not known.

General observations from the study: Later, an analysis showed that TCR beta chains associated with HLA were more clonally expanded than others that were equally common. Analysis performed later found more than 15,000 TCR beta sequences associated with HLA alleles at 0.05 false discovery rate. Researchers reported in a later analysis that common viral pathogens appeared linked to several top clusters.

Donors were ostensibly healthy at sampling, although undocumented immune exposures were probable. This CDR3 has 11 residues. CDR1 and CDR2 (germline): SGHTA, FQGNSA. V is TRBV7-2 and J is TRBJ2-5; D unresolved. The DNA matches TRBJ2-7 better at its end, which makes the J call doubtful. This receptor was taken from a woman in her 70s in good health and CMV-seropositive. The sequenced material came from PBMCs. This CDR3 reads CASSENYEQYF. The CDR3 bases are TGTGCCAGCAGCGAAAACTACGAGCAGTACTTC.